This T cell receptor (delta chain) derives from a study of gammadelta T cells in human blood. TCRdb repeated clone calling on the RT-PCR reads with CATT. This sample has hundreds of delta-chain clones; approximately 10% occur once, and the top ten carry 25% to 30%. Germline CDR1 and CDR2: TSWWSYY and QGS. This CDR3 spans 15 amino acids. About this clone: This clone may be a read error of a much larger clone one base away.

The chain is built from TRDV1 and TRDJ1; D uncertain. The receptor comes from a human donor. Specimen: non-Vgamma9Vdelta2 gamma-delta T cells from infant blood. As DNA, the CDR3 is TGTGCTCTTGGGGAACGGCCACTGAATACCGATAACCTCATCTTT. Encoded protein: CALGERPLNTDNLIF.